A single sample gave rise to the 17 T cell receptor beta chains below, sequenced in a study of CD8 T cells in ankylosing spondylitis. TCRdb reprocessed the 5' RACE reads with MiXCR, giving one entry per CDR3 protein. The repertoire holds about 33,000 distinct CDR3 sequences, with under 15% as singletons. Input material: synovial fluid, either unsorted or a sorted T cell fraction (not recorded which). Receptor source: a male donor with ankylosing spondylitis.

This clonotype came up a few times. V usage is TRBV19 and J usage is TRBJ2-7, with 7 bases aligning to TRBD1. Per germline, CDR1 LNHDA and CDR2 SQIVND (reference sequence). Unmatched junction bases numbered 6, after V lost 4 bases and J lost 3 bases. This CDR3 has 14 residues. The CDR3 loop reads CASSTQGQLYEQYF. As DNA, the CDR3 is TGTGCCAGTAGTACCCAGGGACAGCTCTACGAGCAGTACTTC. The entire variable domain, with the rest obtained from reference TRBV19 and TRBJ2-7, is as follows: DGGITQSPKYLFRKEGQNVTLSCEQNLNHDAMYWYRQDPGQGLRLIYYSQIVNDFQKGDIAEGYSVSREKKESFPLTVTSAQKNPTAFYLCASSTQGQLYEQYFGPGTRLTVT.

The rearrangement joins TRBV7-9 to TRBJ1-1; unclear D gene. Germline loops: CDR1 SEHNR, CDR2 FQNEAQ (reference sequence). The CDR3 is 12 residues long. V gave up 7 bases and J gave up 7 bases, with 13 bases separating them. CDR3 coding DNA: TGTGCCAGCACCCCTCCTGGGGATGAAGCTTTCTTT. Protein: CASTPPGDEAFF.

The chain is built from TRBV29-1 and TRBJ1-2; D is undetermined. Germline V CDR1 and CDR2: SQVTM, ANQGSEA. This CDR3 has 12 residues. V lost 7 bases and J 2 bases, leaving 11 bases between the germline ends. The DNA of the CDR3 is TGCAGCGCCGGAGCCCGGAACTATGGCTACACCTTC. Translating gives CSAGARNYGYTF.

The V call is TRBV7-9, the J call TRBJ2-7, with 8 positions matching TRBD2. This CDR3 contains 17 residues. Losses at the gene ends were 7 bases for V and 3 bases for J; bases not matched to a gene: 17. Germline V gene lookup returns CDR1 SEHNR and CDR2 FQNEAQ (reference sequence). CDR3 loop: CASTDREGEVRSYEQYF. The CDR3, as DNA: TGTGCCAGCACCGACCGGGAGGGGGAAGTAAGGAGCTACGAGCAGTACTTC. The full variable domain, rest sourced from reference TRBV7-9 and TRBJ2-7, is DTGVSQNPRHKITKRGQNVTFRCDPISEHNRLYWYRQTLGQGPEFLTYFQNEAQLEKSRLLSDRFSAERPKGSFSTLEIQRTEQGDSAMYLCASTDREGEVRSYEQYFGPGTRLTVT.

This clonotype came up many times. The rearrangement joins TRBV29-1 to TRBJ2-1, with D maybe TRBD2 (6 bases). This CDR3 comprises 16 residues. CDR1 is SQVTM and CDR2 is ANQGSEA in the germline V gene. V was clipped by 3 bases and J by 4 bases, with 19 bases between them. CDR3 loop: CSVDGSNRGGYNEQFF. The CDR3 DNA sequence: TGCAGCGTTGATGGGAGCAATCGTGGGGGGTACAATGAGCAGTTCTTC.

This clonotype appeared a few times. This chain uses TRBV7-2 with TRBJ2-3; 7 nucleotides line up with TRBD2. The ends lost 3 bases at V and 0 bases at J; junction bases unmatched: 3. Germline V CDR1 and CDR2: SGHTA, FQGNSA. The CDR3 has 15 residues. The DNA of the CDR3 is TGTGCCAGCAGCTTGCTAGCGGTGAGCACAGATACGCAGTATTTT. As protein: CASSLLAVSTDTQYF.

This clonotype was seen many times. The chain couples TRBV24-1 to TRBJ2-3; 9 nucleotides line up with TRBD2. This CDR3 spans 14 amino acids. V trimming: 7 bases; J trimming: 3 bases; junction bases outside the gene matches: 4. The germline gives CDR1 KGHDR, CDR2 SFDVKD. The CDR3 loop reads CATRRGGQTDTQYF. The CDR3 bases are TGTGCCACCAGGCGGGGGGGCCAGACAGATACGCAGTATTTT.

The chain carries TRBV20-1 and TRBJ2-2; D gene unclear. The CDR3 has 14 residues. The germline V gene has CDR1 DFQATT and CDR2 SNEGSKA (reference sequence). V lost 0 bases, J lost 6 bases, and 11 bases lay in between. The CDR3 nucleotides are TGCAGTGCTAGAGATGGATGGGCGCCCGGGGAGCTGTTTTTT. It translates to CSARDGWAPGELFF.

The chain employs TRBV7-2 and TRBJ2-7, with 8 positions matching TRBD2. The ends lost 5 bases at V and 2 bases at J; junction bases unmatched: 8. Germline V gene data show CDR1 as SGHTA and CDR2 as FQGNSA. This CDR3 comprises 15 residues. DNA for the CDR3: TGTGCCAGCAGCATAGGGACTAGGGGCCCCTACGAGCAGTACTTC. Amino acids: CASSIGTRGPYEQYF. Full variable domain (missing parts from reference TRBV7-2 and TRBJ2-7): GAGVSQSPSNKVTEKGKDVELRCDPISGHTALYWYRQSLGQGLEFLIYFQGNSAPDKSGLPSDRFSAERTGGSVSTLTIQRTQQEDSAVYLCASSIGTRGPYEQYFGPGTRLTVT.

This chain uses TRBV9 with TRBJ2-3; TRBD1 might be the D (6 bases). The CDR3 spans 13 residues. V lost 4 bases, J lost 4 bases, and 10 bases lay in between. Germline V gene lookup returns CDR1 SGDLS and CDR2 YYNGEE. Here the CDR3 reads CASSYEGADTQYF. The DNA for the CDR3 is TGTGCCAGCAGCTACGAGGGGGCAGATACGCAGTATTTT.

This clonotype has a count of ten or more. For the CDR3, the DNA is TGTGCCAGCAGTTTGGGAATCACAGATACGCAGTATTTT. It translates to CASSLGITDTQYF. J is TRBJ2-3 and V is TRBV12-3 or TRBV12-4, with D unresolved. Trimming removed 3 bases from V and 2 bases from J, with 6 bases in between. CDR3 length: 13 amino acids.

The chain links TRBV28 to TRBJ2-7; no clear D. CDR1 MDHEN and CDR2 SYDVKM come from the germline V gene. V was cut by 3 bases and J by 2 bases, with 8 bases left in between. The CDR3 spans 13 residues. As DNA, the CDR3 is TGTGCCAGCAGTTTCAAAGTGACCTACGAGCAGTACTTC. It is translated as CASSFKVTYEQYF.

This clonotype was seen a few times. It may be a read error: a sequence one base away is much more abundant. The chain joins TRBV6-2 or TRBV6-3 to TRBJ2-7; D unclear. V was pared by 6 bases and J by 3 bases, with 6 bases between. The CDR3 sequence is 11 residues long. CDR1 MNHEY and CDR2 SVGEGT come from the germline V gene. CDR3 nucleotide sequence: TGTGCCAGCAGCCTCTACTACGAGCAGTACTTC. Its translation: CASSLYYEQYF.

This clonotype occurred many times. The V gene is TRBV6-2 or TRBV6-3, the J gene TRBJ2-4; 7 nucleotides agree with TRBD1. CDR3 length: 18 residues. V was clipped by 4 bases and J by 0 bases; unmatched bases: 12. Per the germline V gene, CDR1 is MNHEY and CDR2 is SVGEGT. DNA of the CDR3: TGTGCCAGCAGTTGGGAACGGGACAGTCGCATAGCCAAAAACATTCAGTACTTC. Translating it yields CASSWERDSRIAKNIQYF.

The genes are TRBV6-1 and TRBJ2-2; the D gene is possibly TRBD1 (5 bases). Germline loops: CDR1 MNHNS, CDR2 SASEGT. CDR3 length equals 14 residues. Trimming took off 3 bases at V and 1 base at J, with 6 bases between the two ends. The CDR3: CASSDRVNTGELFF. CDR3 nucleotides: TGTGCCAGCAGTGACAGGGTGAACACCGGGGAGCTGTTTTTT.

This clonotype was detected many times. The V and J genes are TRBV25-1 and TRBJ2-7; TRBD1 matches 9 bases. The CDR3 extends over 13 amino acids. With V trimmed by 11 bases and J by 3 bases, 8 bases remained unmatched. CDR1 MGHDK and CDR2 SYGVNS come from the germline V gene. The CDR3: CAHTGQGNYEQYF. The CDR3 bases are TGTGCCCATACGGGACAGGGAAACTACGAGCAGTACTTC.

CDR3 residues: CSVENGFNYGYTF. For the CDR3, the DNA is TGCAGCGTTGAAAACGGTTTTAACTATGGCTACACCTTC. The chain recombines TRBV29-1 with TRBJ1-2; D uncertain. Germline lookup yields CDR1 SQVTM and CDR2 ANQGSEA. The CDR3 is 13 amino acids. Trimming shortened V by 2 bases and J by 1 base, and 8 bases separated the two germline ends.